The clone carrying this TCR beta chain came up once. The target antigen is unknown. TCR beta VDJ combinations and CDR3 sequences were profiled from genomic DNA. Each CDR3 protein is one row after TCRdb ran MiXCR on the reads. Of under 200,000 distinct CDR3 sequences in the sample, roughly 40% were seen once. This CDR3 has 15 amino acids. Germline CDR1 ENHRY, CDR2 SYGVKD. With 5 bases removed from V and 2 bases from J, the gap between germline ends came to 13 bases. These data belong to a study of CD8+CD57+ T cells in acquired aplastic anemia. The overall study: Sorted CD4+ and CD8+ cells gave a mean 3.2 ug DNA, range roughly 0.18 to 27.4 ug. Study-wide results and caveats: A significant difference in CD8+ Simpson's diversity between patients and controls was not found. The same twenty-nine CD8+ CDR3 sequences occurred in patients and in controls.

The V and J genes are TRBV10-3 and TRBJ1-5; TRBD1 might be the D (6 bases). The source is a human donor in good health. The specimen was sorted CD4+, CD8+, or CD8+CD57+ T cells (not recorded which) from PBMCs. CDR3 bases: TGTGCCATCAGTCCTCTCGGGGGCGGCAATCAGCCCCAGCATTTT. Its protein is CAISPLGGGNQPQHF.